Below are 10 T cell receptor beta chains sequenced from a single sample in a study of shared T cell receptors in the human thymus. The protocol was immunoSEQ multiplex PCR, while the TCRdb copy is restricted to in-frame clones and leaves out a portion. The table includes roughly 68,000 clones, nearly 95% detected once. Input material: thymocytes. Receptors were obtained from a human donor.

This chain links TRBV5-5 with TRBJ2-3; D is unclear. V gave up 5 bases and J gave up 4 bases, with 11 bases separating them. The CDR3 length is 13 residues. Germline values: CDR1 SGHKS, CDR2 YYEKEE (reference sequence). This CDR3 reads CASSPSLPDTQYF. Here the CDR3 DNA reads TGTGCCAGCAGTCCGTCTCTTCCAGATACGCAGTATTTT.

V and J are TRBV11-3 and TRBJ2-4; D unclear. Germline loops: CDR1 SGHNT, CDR2 YENEEA. The CDR3 has 14 amino acids. The germline V and J ends were trimmed by 2 bases and 1 base, with 6 bases remaining between them. The DNA for the CDR3 is TGTGCCAGCAGCTTATCGGGTGCCAAAAACATTCAGTACTTC. The encoded protein is CASSLSGAKNIQYF. The variable domain in full, completed from reference TRBV11-3 and TRBJ2-4, reads EAGVVQSPRYKIIEKKQPVAFWCNPISGHNTLYWYLQNLGQGPELLIRYENEEAVDDSQLPKDRFSAERLKGVDSTLKIQPAELGDSAVYLCASSLSGAKNIQYFGAGTRLSVL.

The V gene is TRBV2, the J gene TRBJ2-5; D unclear. V was pared by 7 bases and J by 1 base, with 13 bases between. Germline values: CDR1 SNHLY, CDR2 FYNNEI. This CDR3 is built from 14 residues. The CDR3 DNA reads as TGTGCCAGCAAAAGGTTGGCTACCCAAGAGACCCAGTACTTC. Translation: CASKRLATQETQYF. Full variable domain (outside the CDR3, taken from reference TRBV2 and TRBJ2-5): EPEVTQTPSHQVTQMGQEVILRCVPISNHLYFYWYRQILGQKVEFLVSFYNNEISEKSEIFDDQFSVERPDGSNFTLKIRSTKLEDSAMYFCASKRLATQETQYFGPGTRLLVL.

This clone came up once. The J gene is TRBJ2-3, the V gene TRBV4-2, with a tentative D call TRBD2 (7 bases). CDR1 is LGHNA and CDR2 is YNFKEQ in the germline V gene. Between the trimmed V and J ends, which lost 7 bases and 4 bases, there was a span of 24 bases. The CDR3 is 17 residues long. The CDR3 DNA reads as TGTGCCAGCACACCTATGAGGGAGGGGGGGTGGTCAGATACGCAGTATTTT. Translating gives CASTPMREGGWSDTQYF.

V gene TRBV19 combines with J gene TRBJ1-2, with 7 bases matching TRBD1. V was clipped by 7 bases and J by 6 bases; unmatched bases: 11. Germline V gene lookup returns CDR1 LNHDA and CDR2 SQIVND (reference sequence). The CDR3 has 14 amino acids. The CDR3 coding sequence is TGTGCCAGTACCGCAGGGGGTACAGGGGATGGCTACACCTTC. This sequence encodes CASTAGGTGDGYTF.

The genes are TRBV4-3 and TRBJ2-7; D remains unclear. The CDR3 length is 14 residues. Germline V gene sequence: CDR1 LGHNA, CDR2 YSLEER. Trimming took 1 base from V and 1 from J, leaving 8 bases between them. The chain's CDR3 is CASSQGGQSYEQYF. CDR3 sequence (DNA): TGCGCCAGCAGCCAAGGCGGCCAATCCTACGAGCAGTACTTC.

The J gene is TRBJ2-1, the V gene TRBV7-6, with no clear D. CDR1 SGHVS and CDR2 FNYEAQ come from the germline V gene. CDR3 size: 11 residues. V was pared by 5 bases and J by 12 bases, with 11 bases between. CDR3 loop: CASSLGPAQFF. The CDR3 region has the DNA TGTGCCAGCAGCCTGGGCCCAGCGCAGTTCTTC.

The chain joins TRBV13 to TRBJ2-3, with 10 bases identical to TRBD1. Germline CDR1 PRHDT, CDR2 FYEKMQ (reference sequence). The CDR3 contains 17 residues. With 6 bases clipped from V and 8 bases from J, the junction kept 17 bases outside the gene matches. DNA of the CDR3: TGTGCCAGCAGACACTTAAGGACAGGGGGGAAGGGTGCTACGCAGTATTTT. Translating it yields CASRHLRTGGKGATQYF.

The rearrangement joins TRBV27 to TRBJ1-6, with unresolved D. The CDR3 has 15 residues. Trimming left V 2 bases short and J 9 bases short, with 14 bases between. CDR1 is MNHEY, CDR2 SMNVEV, per germline (reference sequence). The CDR3: CASSLDRYPGSPLHF. In DNA, the CDR3 is TGTGCCAGCAGTTTAGACCGGTACCCTGGTTCACCCCTCCACTTT.

The rearrangement joins TRBV7-2 to TRBJ2-7; 8 nucleotides align to TRBD1. The germline gives CDR1 SGHTA, CDR2 FQGNSA. There are 15 residues in the CDR3. V shed 4 bases, J shed 9 bases, and the junction held 14 bases outside the gene matches. The CDR3 DNA is TGTGCCAGCAGCTCCCGTGGGACAGGAAGAAACTGGCAGTACTTC. Translated: CASSSRGTGRNWQYF.